The T cell receptor beta chain under discussion was sequenced for a study of T-cell memory formation after mild COVID-19. Study-level background: TCR clusters were largely donor specific.

The ends lost 4 bases at V and 5 bases at J; junction bases unmatched: 4. CDR1 and CDR2 (germline): SEHNR, FQNEAQ (reference sequence). The CDR3 length is 14 residues. TCRdb reanalysed the 5' RACE reads using MiXCR and keeps one entry per CDR3 protein. The profile shows around 250,000 distinct CDR3 sequences, roughly 10% of them singletons. This clonotype appeared a few times. The origin of this receptor is a man between 18 and 29 years old who had mild COVID-19 (a few samples of this study predate the infection). Cell type and time point are not known. The sample consisted of PBMCs or a T cell subset sorted from them (not recorded which). The chain is built from TRBV7-9 and TRBJ2-2, with 7 bases lining up with TRBD1. The CDR3 bases are TGTGCCAGCAGCTCGGGACAGCAAACCGGGGAGCTGTTTTTT. It is translated as CASSSGQQTGELFF.